This TCR beta chain was identified in a study of technical replicates of blood from several donors. This clone was picked up one time. The CDR3 length is 17 residues. Trimming at V came to 0 bases and at J to 8 bases, leaving 9 bases not matched to a gene. Germline V gene sequence: CDR1 WNHNN, CDR2 SYGVQD (reference sequence). Only in-frame clones appear in the TCRdb table, and some are missing; sequencing was by immunoSEQ multiplex PCR. The table has 75,000 to 95,000 clones, 90% to 97% seen once; the top ten hold about 0.34%. Sequenced material: T cells isolated from PBMCs. The clonotype was recovered from a human donor in good health. The rearrangement joins TRBV10-1 to TRBJ2-1, with 11 bases fitting TRBD2. CDR3 residues: CASSESTSGSAFDEQFF. CDR3 bases: TGCGCCAGCAGTGAGTCAACTAGCGGGAGCGCCTTCGATGAGCAGTTCTTC.